This T cell receptor (beta chain) was observed in a study of cytotoxic CD8 clonotypes in ibrutinib-treated CLL. Of note for this clone: Antigen unknown.

Sequencing was designed to attain a depth spanning 1 in 200,000 to 1 in 1 million T cells. The method was immunoSEQ multiplex PCR; TCRdb's version includes in-frame clones alone and lacks a portion of them. The table lists 110,000 to 150,000 clones, 77% of them singletons. Notes on the study in general: Public clonotypes occurred uncommonly; on treatment, they contracted or remained stable. Clonality, elevated at ibrutinib response, dropped back toward baseline at progression.

Cryopreserved PBMCs yielded about 2.2 micrograms of genomic DNA for TCR beta libraries. Source: PBMCs, taken after 12 months of ibrutinib treatment. The clonotype was recovered from a human donor with chronic lymphocytic leukemia.

CDR3 protein: CASSFDYEQYF. Here the CDR3 DNA reads TGTGCCAGCAGTTTTGACTACGAGCAGTACTTC. The V and J genes are TRBV28 and TRBJ2-7; the D is unclear. The CDR3 contains 11 residues. Trimming stripped 3 bases from V and 3 bases from J, with 3 bases between. Germline loops: CDR1 MDHEN, CDR2 SYDVKM.